Following are 5 T cell receptor beta chains from one sample sequenced in a study of T cells after yellow fever vaccination. Via MiXCR, TCRdb re-called the 5' RACE reads, giving one row per CDR3 protein. The table records 510,000 or so distinct CDR3 sequences, roughly 19% of them present only once. Sequencing used PBMCs, obtained 15 days after the yellow fever booster vaccination. These receptors were obtained from a man aged 25-45 years who received the YFV17D yellow fever vaccine.

The rearrangement uses TRBV7-2 and TRBJ2-3; D unclear. The V gene's germline CDR1 is SGHTA and CDR2 FQGNSA. The CDR3 is 12 amino acids. V lost 6 bases, J lost 5 bases, and 9 bases lay in between. CDR3 sequence (DNA): TGTGCCAGCAGACCCCCGGGAGATACGCAGTATTTT. The encoded protein is CASRPPGDTQYF.

CDR3 protein: CASSLDPTRARSTQYF. The CDR3 region has the DNA TGTGCCAGCAGCTTAGACCCAACTAGGGCCCGGAGTACGCAGTATTTT. This sequence joins TRBV11-2 and TRBJ2-3; D possibly corresponds to TRBD2 (5 bases). There are 16 residues in the CDR3. The V end lost 0 bases, the J end lost 8 bases, and 18 bases lay between the germline ends. Germline assignment: CDR1 SGHAT and CDR2 FQNNGV.

The CDR3 protein is CASSFLTSGGYEQYF. The CDR3 DNA is TGTGCCAGCAGCTTCCTGACTAGCGGAGGGTACGAGCAGTACTTC. V and J are TRBV7-2 and TRBJ2-7; 9 bases are a match to TRBD2. This CDR3 has 15 amino acids. The V gene's germline CDR1 is SGHTA and CDR2 FQGNSA. V lost 3 bases, J lost 4 bases, and 7 bases stayed unmatched.

V gene TRBV4-3 combines with J gene TRBJ2-7, with TRBD2 matching over 7 bases. The CDR3 runs 16 residues. The germline CDR1 and CDR2 sequences are LGHNA and YSLEER. V shed 0 bases and J 3 bases; nucleotides not matched to a gene: 8. The CDR3 coding sequence is TGCGCCAGCAGCCAAGATGCCGGGACTATATACTACGAGCAGTACTTC. It yields the protein CASSQDAGTIYYEQYF.

This chain links TRBV7-9 with TRBJ2-5, with D perhaps matching TRBD2 (6 bases). The CDR3 is 13 amino acids. Per the germline V gene, CDR1 is SEHNR and CDR2 is FQNEAQ (reference sequence). The V gene lost 3 bases and the J gene lost 5 bases, with 10 bases spanning the gap. The CDR3 region has the DNA TGTGCCAGCAGCTTGCTAGCGTGGGAGACCCAGTACTTC. Amino acid sequence: CASSLLAWETQYF.